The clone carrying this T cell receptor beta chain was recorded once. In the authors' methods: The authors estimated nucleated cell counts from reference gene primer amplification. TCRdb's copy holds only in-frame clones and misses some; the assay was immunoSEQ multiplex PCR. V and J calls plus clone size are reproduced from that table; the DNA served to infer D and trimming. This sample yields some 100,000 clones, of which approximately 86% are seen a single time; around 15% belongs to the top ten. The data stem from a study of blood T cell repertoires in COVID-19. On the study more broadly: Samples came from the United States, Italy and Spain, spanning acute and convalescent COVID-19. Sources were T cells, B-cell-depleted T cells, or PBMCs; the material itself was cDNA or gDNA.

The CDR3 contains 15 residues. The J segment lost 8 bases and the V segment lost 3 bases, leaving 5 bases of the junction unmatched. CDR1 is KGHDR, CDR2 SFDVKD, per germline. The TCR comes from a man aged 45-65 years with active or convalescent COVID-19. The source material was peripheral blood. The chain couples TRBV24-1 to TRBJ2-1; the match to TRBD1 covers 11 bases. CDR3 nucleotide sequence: TGTGCCACCAGTGATAGGGACAGGGGGAACTATGAGCAGTTCTTC. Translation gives CATSDRDRGNYEQFF.